This T cell receptor (beta chain) was retrieved from a study of control samples from healthy donors and cancer patients. The sample holds one count of this clone. J lost 1 base, V lost 4 bases, and 5 bases had no gene match. Germline CDR1 and CDR2: SGHRS and YFSETQ. This CDR3 region has 14 residues. Here immunoSEQ multiplex PCR was the method, and the copy in TCRdb shows in-frame clones only, minus some. The data contain roughly 150,000 clones, 93% of them seen just once; the ten biggest clones take up over 2%. The rearrangement uses TRBV5-1 and TRBJ2-7; 7 bases are shared with TRBD1. Sequencing was done on a sample of blood. The TCR comes from a man aged 45 to 65 in good health. CDR3 region: CASSTTTGSYEQYF. As DNA, the CDR3 is TGCGCCAGCAGCACCACGACAGGGTCCTACGAGCAGTACTTC.